This note documents a single T cell receptor (beta chain) sequence. Its cognate antigen is unknown. Germline V lookup: CDR1 LNHDA, CDR2 SQIVND (reference sequence). The CDR3 covers 13 residues. The V gene lost 10 bases and the J gene lost 1 base, with 10 bases spanning the gap. This sample is drawn from a study of vaccination and CD4 T cells after COVID-19. Study at large: Convalescent patients were SARS-CoV-2 positive by nasal swab PCR; ten or so mild, one severe. In the convalescent cohort, there were six males and four females, two of them Hispanic.

Once obtained from cultured CD4+ T cells, the DNA was sequenced using the Oncomine TCR Beta short-read assay. From the PCR reads, TCRdb called clonotypes with MiXCR, one entry per CDR3 protein. Counted here are roughly 17,000 distinct CDR3 sequences, nearly 40% occurring once; the ten biggest clones make up roughly 8.9%. This sample's treatment: roughly 11-day PBMC culture with coronavirus spike peptide pools or control peptides (ViraFEST assay). Sequencing was done on a sample of CD4+ T cells from blood, cultured in vitro. V usage is TRBV19 and J usage is TRBJ2-2; D remains unclear. This clonotype was obtained from a human donor who had recovered from COVID-19. The CDR3 spells CATLEQNTGELFF. CDR3 DNA sequence: TGTGCCACTCTGGAGCAGAACACCGGGGAGCTGTTTTTT.